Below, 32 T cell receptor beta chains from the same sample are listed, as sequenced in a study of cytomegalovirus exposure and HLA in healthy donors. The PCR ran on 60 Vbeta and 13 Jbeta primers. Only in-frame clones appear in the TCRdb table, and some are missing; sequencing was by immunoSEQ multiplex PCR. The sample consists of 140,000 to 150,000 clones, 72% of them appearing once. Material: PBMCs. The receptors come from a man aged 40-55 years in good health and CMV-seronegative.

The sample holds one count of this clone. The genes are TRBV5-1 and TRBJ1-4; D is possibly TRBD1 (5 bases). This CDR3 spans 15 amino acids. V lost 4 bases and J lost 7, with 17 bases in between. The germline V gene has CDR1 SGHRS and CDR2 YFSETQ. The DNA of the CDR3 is TGCGCCAGCAGCCCTGGCGGGGGTCGAGGTGAAAAACTGTTTTTT. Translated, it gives CASSPGGGRGEKLFF.

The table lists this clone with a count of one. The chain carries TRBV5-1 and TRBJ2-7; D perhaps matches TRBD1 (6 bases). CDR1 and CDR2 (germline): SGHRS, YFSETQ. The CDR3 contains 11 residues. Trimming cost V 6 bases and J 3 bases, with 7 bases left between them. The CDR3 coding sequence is TGCGCCAGCACGGACAGCTACGAGCAGTACTTC. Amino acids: CASTDSYEQYF.

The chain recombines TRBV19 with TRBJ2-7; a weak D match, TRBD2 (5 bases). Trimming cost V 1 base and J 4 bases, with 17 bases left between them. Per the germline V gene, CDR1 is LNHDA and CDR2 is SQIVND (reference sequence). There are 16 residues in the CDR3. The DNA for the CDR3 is TGTGCCAGTAGTATAGGCACGAGGGTTAGGCTTTACGAGCAGTACTTC. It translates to CASSIGTRVRLYEQYF.

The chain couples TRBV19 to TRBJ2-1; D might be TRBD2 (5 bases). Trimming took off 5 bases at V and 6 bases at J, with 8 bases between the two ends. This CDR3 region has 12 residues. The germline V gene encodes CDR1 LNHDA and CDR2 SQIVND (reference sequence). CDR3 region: CASSGGRNEQFF. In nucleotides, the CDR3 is TGTGCCAGTAGTGGAGGACGCAATGAGCAGTTCTTC.

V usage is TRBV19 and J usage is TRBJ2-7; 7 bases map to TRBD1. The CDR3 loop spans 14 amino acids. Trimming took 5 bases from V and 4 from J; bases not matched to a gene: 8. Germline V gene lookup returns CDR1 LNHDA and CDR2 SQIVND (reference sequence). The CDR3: CASSPRQGEYEQYF. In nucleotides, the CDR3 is TGTGCCAGTAGTCCGAGACAGGGAGAGTACGAGCAGTACTTC. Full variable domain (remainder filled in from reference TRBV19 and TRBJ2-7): DGGITQSPKYLFRKEGQNVTLSCEQNLNHDAMYWYRQDPGQGLRLIYYSQIVNDFQKGDIAEGYSVSREKKESFPLTVTSAQKNPTAFYLCASSPRQGEYEQYFGPGTRLTVT.

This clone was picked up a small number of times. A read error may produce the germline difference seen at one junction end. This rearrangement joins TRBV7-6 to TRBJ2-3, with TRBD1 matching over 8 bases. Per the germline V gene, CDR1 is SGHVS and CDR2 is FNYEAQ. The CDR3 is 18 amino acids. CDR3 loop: CASSLDVSPDRGTDTQYF. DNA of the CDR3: TGTGCCAGCAGCTTAGATGTTTCCCCCGACAGGGGCACGGATACGCAGTATTTT.

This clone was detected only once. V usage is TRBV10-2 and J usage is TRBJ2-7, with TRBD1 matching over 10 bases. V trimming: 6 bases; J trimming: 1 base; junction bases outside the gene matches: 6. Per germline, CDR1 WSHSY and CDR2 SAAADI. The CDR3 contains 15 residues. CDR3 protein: CASSSRDRGSYEQYF. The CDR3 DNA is TGCGCCAGCAGCTCCCGGGACAGGGGTTCCTACGAGCAGTACTTC.

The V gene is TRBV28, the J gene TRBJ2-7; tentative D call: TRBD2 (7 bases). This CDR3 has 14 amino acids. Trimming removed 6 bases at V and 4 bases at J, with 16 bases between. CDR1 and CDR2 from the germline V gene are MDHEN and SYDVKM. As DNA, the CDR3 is TGTGCCAGCAGCAAGGGGGGGCAGGAATACGAGCAGTACTTC. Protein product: CASSKGGQEYEQYF.

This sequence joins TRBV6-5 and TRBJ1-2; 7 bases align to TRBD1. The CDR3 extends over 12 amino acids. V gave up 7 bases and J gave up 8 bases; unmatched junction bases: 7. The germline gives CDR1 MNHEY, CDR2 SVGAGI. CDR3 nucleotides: TGTGCCAGCACAACAACAGGGGACGGCTACACCTTC. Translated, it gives CASTTTGDGYTF.

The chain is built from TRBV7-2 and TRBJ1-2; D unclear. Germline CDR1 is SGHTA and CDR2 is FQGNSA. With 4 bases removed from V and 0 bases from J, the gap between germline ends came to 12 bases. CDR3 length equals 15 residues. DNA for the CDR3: TGTGCCAGCAGCTATAGTCTAGGATCTAACTATGGCTACACCTTC. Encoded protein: CASSYSLGSNYGYTF. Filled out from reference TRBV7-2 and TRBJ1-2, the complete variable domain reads GAGVSQSPSNKVTEKGKDVELRCDPISGHTALYWYRQSLGQGLEFLIYFQGNSAPDKSGLPSDRFSAERTGGSVSTLTIQRTQQEDSAVYLCASSYSLGSNYGYTFGSGTRLTVV.

This CDR3 is CASSADSNSPLHF. In DNA form, the CDR3 reads TGCGCCAGCAGTGCGGACAGTAATTCACCCCTCCACTTT. This chain uses TRBV10-1 with TRBJ1-6; D may be TRBD1 (6 bases). The V end was cut by 4 bases, the J end by 6 bases, with 7 bases between. The CDR3 spans 13 residues. Germline CDR1 and CDR2: WNHNN and SYGVQD (reference sequence).

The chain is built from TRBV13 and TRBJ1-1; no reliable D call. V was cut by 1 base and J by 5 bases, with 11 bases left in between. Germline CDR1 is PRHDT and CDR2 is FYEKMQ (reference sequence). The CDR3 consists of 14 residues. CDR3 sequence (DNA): TGTGCCAGCAGCTTAGAAGGAGGGCTTACTGAAGCTTTCTTT. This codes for CASSLEGGLTEAFF. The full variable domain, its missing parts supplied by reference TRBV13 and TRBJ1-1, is AAGVIQSPRHLIKEKRETATLKCYPIPRHDTVYWYQQGPGQDPQFLISFYEKMQSDKGSIPDRFSAQQFSDYHSELNMSSLELGDSALYFCASSLEGGLTEAFFGQGTRLTVV.

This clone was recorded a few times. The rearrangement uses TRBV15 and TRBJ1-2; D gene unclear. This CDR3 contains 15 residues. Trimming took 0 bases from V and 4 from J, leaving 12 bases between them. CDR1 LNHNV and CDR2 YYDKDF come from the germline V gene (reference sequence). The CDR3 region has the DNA TGTGCCACCAGCAGAGACCCCACAGCAACCTATGGCTACACCTTC. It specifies CATSRDPTATYGYTF.

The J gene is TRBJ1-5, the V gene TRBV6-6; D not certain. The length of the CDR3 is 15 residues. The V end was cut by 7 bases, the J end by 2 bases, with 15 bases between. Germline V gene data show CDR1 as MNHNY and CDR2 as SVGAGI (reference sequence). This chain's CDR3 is CASMVEVIGNQPQHF. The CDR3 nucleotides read TGTGCCAGCATGGTCGAGGTTATTGGCAATCAGCCCCAGCATTTT.

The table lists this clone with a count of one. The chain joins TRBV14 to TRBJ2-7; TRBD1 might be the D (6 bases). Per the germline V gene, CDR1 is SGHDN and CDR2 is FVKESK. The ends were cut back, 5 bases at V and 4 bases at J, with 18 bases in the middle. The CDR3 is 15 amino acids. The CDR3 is CASSYRDKGRYEQYF. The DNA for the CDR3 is TGTGCCAGCAGCTACCGGGACAAAGGTCGTTACGAGCAGTACTTC.

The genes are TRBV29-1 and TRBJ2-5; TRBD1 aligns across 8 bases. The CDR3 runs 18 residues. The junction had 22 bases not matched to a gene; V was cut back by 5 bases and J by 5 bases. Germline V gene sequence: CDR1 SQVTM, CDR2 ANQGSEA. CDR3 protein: CSVQRREFRGRWLETQYF. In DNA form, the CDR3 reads TGCAGCGTTCAACGTAGGGAGTTCAGGGGGCGTTGGTTGGAGACCCAGTACTTC.

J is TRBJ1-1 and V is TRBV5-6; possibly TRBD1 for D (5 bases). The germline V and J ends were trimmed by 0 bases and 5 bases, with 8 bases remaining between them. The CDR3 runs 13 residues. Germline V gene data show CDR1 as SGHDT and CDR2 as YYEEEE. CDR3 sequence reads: CASSLGGRTEAFF. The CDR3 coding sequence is TGTGCCAGCAGCTTGGGGGGCCGGACTGAAGCTTTCTTT. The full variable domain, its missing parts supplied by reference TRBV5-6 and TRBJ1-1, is DAGVTQSPTHLIKTRGQQVTLRCSPKSGHDTVSWYQQALGQGPQFIFQYYEEEERQRGNFPDRFSGHQFPNYSSELNVNALLLGDSALYLCASSLGGRTEAFFGQGTRLTVV.

CDR3 region: CAWTGGMVDEQFF. As DNA, the CDR3 is TGTGCCTGGACTGGCGGCATGGTCGATGAGCAGTTCTTC. The chain couples TRBV30 to TRBJ2-1; no firm D call. Germline loops: CDR1 GTSNPN, CDR2 SVGIG (reference sequence). V gave up 4 bases and J gave up 8 bases, with 15 bases separating them. The CDR3 loop spans 13 amino acids.

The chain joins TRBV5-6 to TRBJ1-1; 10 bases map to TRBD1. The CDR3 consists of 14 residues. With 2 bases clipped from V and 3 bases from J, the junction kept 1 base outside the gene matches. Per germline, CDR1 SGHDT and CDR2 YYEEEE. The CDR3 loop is CASSFGTGDTEAFF. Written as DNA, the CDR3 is TGTGCCAGCAGCTTCGGGACAGGGGACACTGAAGCTTTCTTT.

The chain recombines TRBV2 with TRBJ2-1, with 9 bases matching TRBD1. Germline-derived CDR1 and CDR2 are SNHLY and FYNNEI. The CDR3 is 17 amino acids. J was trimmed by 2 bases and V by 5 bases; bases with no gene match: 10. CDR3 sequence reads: CASSLNRGRSPYNEQFF. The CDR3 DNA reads TGTGCCAGCAGTTTAAACAGGGGGCGTTCTCCCTACAATGAGCAGTTCTTC.

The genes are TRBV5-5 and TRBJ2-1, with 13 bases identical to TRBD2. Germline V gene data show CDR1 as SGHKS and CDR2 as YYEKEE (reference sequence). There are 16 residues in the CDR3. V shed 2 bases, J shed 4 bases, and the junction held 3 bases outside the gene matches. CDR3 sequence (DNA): TGTGCCAGCAGCTTACCGGGACTAGCGGGGTACAATGAGCAGTTCTTC. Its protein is CASSLPGLAGYNEQFF.

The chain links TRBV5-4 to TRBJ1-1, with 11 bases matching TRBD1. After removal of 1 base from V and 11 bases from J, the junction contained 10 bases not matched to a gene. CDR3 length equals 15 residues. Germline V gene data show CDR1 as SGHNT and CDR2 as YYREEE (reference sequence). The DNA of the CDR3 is TGTGCCAGCAGCTTGCGGACAGGGGGCCATGAAAGGGCTTTCTTT. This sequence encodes CASSLRTGGHERAFF.

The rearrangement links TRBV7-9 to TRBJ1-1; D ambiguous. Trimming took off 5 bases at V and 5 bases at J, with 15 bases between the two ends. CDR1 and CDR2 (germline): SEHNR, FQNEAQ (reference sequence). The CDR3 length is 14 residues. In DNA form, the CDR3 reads TGTGCCAGCAGCAGCCCTCAAGTTCGGACTGAAGCTTTCTTT. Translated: CASSSPQVRTEAFF.

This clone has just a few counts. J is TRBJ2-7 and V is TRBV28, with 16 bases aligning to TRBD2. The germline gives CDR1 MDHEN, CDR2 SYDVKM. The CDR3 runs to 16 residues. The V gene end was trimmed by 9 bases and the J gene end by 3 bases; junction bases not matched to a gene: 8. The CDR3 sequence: CASKGTSGRGIYEQYF. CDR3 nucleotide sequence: TGTGCCAGTAAGGGGACTAGCGGGAGGGGAATCTACGAGCAGTACTTC. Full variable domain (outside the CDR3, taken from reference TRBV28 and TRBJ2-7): DVKVTQSSRYLVKRTGEKVFLECVQDMDHENMFWYRQDPGLGLRLIYFSYDVKMKEKGDIPEGYSVSREKKERFSLILESASTNQTSMYLCASKGTSGRGIYEQYFGPGTRLTVT.

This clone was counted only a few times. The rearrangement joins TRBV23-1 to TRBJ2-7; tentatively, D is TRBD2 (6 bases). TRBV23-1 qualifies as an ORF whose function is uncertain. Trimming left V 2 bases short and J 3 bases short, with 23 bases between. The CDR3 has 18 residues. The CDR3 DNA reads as TGCGCCAGCAGTCAAGCCCGGGGCCGAGGTACGGGAGACTACGAGCAGTACTTC. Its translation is CASSQARGRGTGDYEQYF.

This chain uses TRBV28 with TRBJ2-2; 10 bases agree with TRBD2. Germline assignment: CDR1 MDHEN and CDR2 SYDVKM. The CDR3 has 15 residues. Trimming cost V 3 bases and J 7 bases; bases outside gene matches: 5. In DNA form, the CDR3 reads TGTGCCAGCAGTTTTTTTTTAGCGGGAGGCGGGGAGCTGTTTTTT. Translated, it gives CASSFFLAGGGELFF.

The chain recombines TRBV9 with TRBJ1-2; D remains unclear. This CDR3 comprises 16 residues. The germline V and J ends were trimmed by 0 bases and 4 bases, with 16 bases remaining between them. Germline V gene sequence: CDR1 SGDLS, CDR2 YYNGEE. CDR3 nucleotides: TGTGCCAGCAGCGTAGCCCCCAGCCCTCGAGGCTATGGCTACACCTTC. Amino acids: CASSVAPSPRGYGYTF.

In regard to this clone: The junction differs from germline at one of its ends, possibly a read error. In DNA, the CDR3 is TGTGCCATCAGTGCCGGGGAATATAGCAATCAGCCCCAGAATTTT. Translating it yields CAISAGEYSNQPQNF. This rearrangement joins TRBV10-3 to TRBJ1-5; D unclear. Germline values: CDR1 ENHRY, CDR2 SYGVKD. There are 15 residues in the CDR3.

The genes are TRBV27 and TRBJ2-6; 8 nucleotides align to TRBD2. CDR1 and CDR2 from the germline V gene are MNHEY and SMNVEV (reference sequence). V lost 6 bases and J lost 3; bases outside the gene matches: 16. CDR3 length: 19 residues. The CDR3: CASSYNRGGALYGANVLTF. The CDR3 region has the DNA TGTGCCAGCAGCTATAACCGGGGGGGCGCGTTGTATGGGGCCAACGTCCTGACTTTC.

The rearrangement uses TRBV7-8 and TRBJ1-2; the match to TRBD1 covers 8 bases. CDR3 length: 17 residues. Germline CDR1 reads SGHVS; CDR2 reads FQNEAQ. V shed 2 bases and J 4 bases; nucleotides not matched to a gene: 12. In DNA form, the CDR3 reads TGTGCCAGCAGCTTACTACCGGGACAGGCTACCGTCTATGGCTACACCTTC. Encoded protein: CASSLLPGQATVYGYTF.

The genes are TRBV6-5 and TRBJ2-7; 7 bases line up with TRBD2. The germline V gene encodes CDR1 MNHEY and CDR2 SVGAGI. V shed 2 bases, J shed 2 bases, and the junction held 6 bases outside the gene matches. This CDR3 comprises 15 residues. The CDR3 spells CASSYRSGTTYEQYF. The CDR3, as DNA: TGTGCCAGCAGTTACCGCAGCGGGACCACCTACGAGCAGTACTTC.

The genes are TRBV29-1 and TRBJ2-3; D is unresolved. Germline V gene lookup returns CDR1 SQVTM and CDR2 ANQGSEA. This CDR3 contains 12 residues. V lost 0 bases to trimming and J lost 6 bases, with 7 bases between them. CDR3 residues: CSVEEGRDTQYF. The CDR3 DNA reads TGCAGCGTTGAAGAGGGCCGTGATACGCAGTATTTT.